The 7 T cell receptor beta chains listed next were all sequenced from one sample in a study of blood T cell repertoires in COVID-19. The assay was immunoSEQ multiplex PCR, and TCRdb's table has in-frame clones only and misses some. The sample has about 14,000 clones; 73% are singletons. The sequenced sample consisted of peripheral blood. These receptors all come from a man between 70 and 80 years old with acute or convalescent COVID-19.

The rearrangement links TRBV10-3 to TRBJ2-7; unclear D gene. With 7 bases removed from V and 2 bases from J, the gap between germline ends came to 15 bases. CDR1 is ENHRY and CDR2 is SYGVKD in the germline V gene. This CDR3 comprises 14 residues. The CDR3 coding sequence is TGTGCCATCAAAGGAGATAGGCTCGCCTACGAGCAGTACTTC. Its protein is CAIKGDRLAYEQYF.

This chain links TRBV2 with TRBJ2-3; tentative D call: TRBD2 (5 bases). Per the germline V gene, CDR1 is SNHLY and CDR2 is FYNNEI. This CDR3 contains 13 residues. Trimming left V 6 bases short and J 2 bases short, with 9 bases between. The chain's CDR3 is CASRPDFTDTQYF. DNA of the CDR3: TGTGCCAGCAGGCCGGACTTCACAGATACGCAGTATTTT. The full variable domain, completed using reference TRBV2 and TRBJ2-3, is EPEVTQTPSHQVTQMGQEVILRCVPISNHLYFYWYRQILGQKVEFLVSFYNNEISEKSEIFDDQFSVERPDGSNFTLKIRSTKLEDSAMYFCASRPDFTDTQYFGPGTRLTVL.

The chain joins TRBV5-1 to TRBJ1-1; D ambiguous. The ends were cut back, 0 bases at V and 3 bases at J, with 9 bases in the middle. Germline V gene sequence: CDR1 SGHRS, CDR2 YFSETQ. The CDR3 has 14 residues. CDR3 coding DNA: TGCGCCAGCAGCTTGGCTGGAGTTTACACTGAAGCTTTCTTT. Amino acid sequence: CASSLAGVYTEAFF. Full variable domain (outside the CDR3, taken from reference TRBV5-1 and TRBJ1-1): KAGVTQTPRYLIKTRGQQVTLSCSPISGHRSVSWYQQTPGQGLQFLFEYFSETQRNKGNFPGRFSGRQFSNSRSEMNVSTLELGDSALYLCASSLAGVYTEAFFGQGTRLTVV.

The CDR3 protein is CASSQVGLADPGSADTQYF. The CDR3 DNA is TGCGCCAGCAGCCAGGTTGGACTAGCGGACCCCGGTTCGGCAGATACGCAGTATTTT. The V and J genes are TRBV5-1 and TRBJ2-3; TRBD2 aligns across 10 bases. The V gene's germline CDR1 is SGHRS and CDR2 YFSETQ. Trimming at V came to 4 bases and at J to 4 bases, leaving 18 bases not matched to a gene. The CDR3 covers 19 residues. The full variable domain, in which reference TRBV5-1 and TRBJ2-3 provide the parts outside the CDR3, is KAGVTQTPRYLIKTRGQQVTLSCSPISGHRSVSWYQQTPGQGLQFLFEYFSETQRNKGNFPGRFSGRQFSNSRSEMNVSTLELGDSALYLCASSQVGLADPGSADTQYFGPGTRLTVL.

The CDR3 reads CASSGSNQPQHF. The CDR3 bases are TGTGCCAGCAGCGGGAGCAATCAGCCCCAGCATTTT. The chain couples TRBV25-1 to TRBJ1-5, with no clear D. This CDR3 spans 12 amino acids. V lost 6 bases, J lost 1 base, and 4 bases lay in between. Germline CDR1 is MGHDK and CDR2 is SYGVNS. The complete variable domain, with remaining parts taken from reference TRBV25-1 and TRBJ1-5, reads EADIYQTPRYLVIGTGKKITLECSQTMGHDKMYWYQQDPGMELHLIHYSYGVNSTEKGDLSSESTVSRIRTEHFPLTLESARPSHTSQYLCASSGSNQPQHFGDGTRLSIL.

The genes are TRBV5-1 and TRBJ2-7; D unresolved. Germline V gives CDR1 SGHRS, CDR2 YFSETQ. Trimming removed 3 bases from V and 1 base from J, with 2 bases in between. The CDR3 loop spans 11 amino acids. The CDR3 DNA reads TGCGCCAGCAGCTCTTCCTACGAGCAGTACTTC. Translation: CASSSSYEQYF.

The chain is built from TRBV5-4 and TRBJ2-7; 8 bases are a match to TRBD2. The germline V gene has CDR1 SGHNT and CDR2 YYREEE (reference sequence). This CDR3 contains 12 residues. Trimming cost V 4 bases and J 6 bases; bases outside gene matches: 3. Written as DNA, the CDR3 is TGTGCCAGCAGCCCGGGGGGGGTCGAGCAGTACTTC. The encoded protein is CASSPGGVEQYF. Full variable domain (missing parts from reference TRBV5-4 and TRBJ2-7): ETGVTQSPTHLIKTRGQQVTLRCSSQSGHNTVSWYQQALGQGPQFIFQYYREEENGRGNFPPRFSGLQFPNYSSELNVNALELDDSALYLCASSPGGVEQYFGPGTRLTVT.